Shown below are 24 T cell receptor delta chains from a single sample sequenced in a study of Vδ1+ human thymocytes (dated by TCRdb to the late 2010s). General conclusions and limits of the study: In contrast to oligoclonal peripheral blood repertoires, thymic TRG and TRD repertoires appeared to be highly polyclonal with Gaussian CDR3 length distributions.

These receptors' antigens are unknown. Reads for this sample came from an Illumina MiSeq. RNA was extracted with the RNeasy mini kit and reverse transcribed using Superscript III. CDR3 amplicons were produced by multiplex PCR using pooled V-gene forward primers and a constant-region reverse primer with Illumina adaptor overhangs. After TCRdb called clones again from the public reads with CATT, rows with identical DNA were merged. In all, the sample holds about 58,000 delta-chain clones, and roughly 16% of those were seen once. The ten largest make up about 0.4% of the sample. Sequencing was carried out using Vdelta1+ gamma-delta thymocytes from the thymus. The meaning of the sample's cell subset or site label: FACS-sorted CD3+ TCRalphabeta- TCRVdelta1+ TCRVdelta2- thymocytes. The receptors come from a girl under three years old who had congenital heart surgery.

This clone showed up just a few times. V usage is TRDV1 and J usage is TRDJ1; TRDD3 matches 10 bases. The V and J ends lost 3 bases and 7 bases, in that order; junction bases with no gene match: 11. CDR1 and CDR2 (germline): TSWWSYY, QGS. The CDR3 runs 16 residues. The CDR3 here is CALGERTGGYAVKLIF. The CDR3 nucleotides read TGTGCTCTTGGGGAGCGTACAGGGGGATACGCTGTTAAACTCATCTTT.

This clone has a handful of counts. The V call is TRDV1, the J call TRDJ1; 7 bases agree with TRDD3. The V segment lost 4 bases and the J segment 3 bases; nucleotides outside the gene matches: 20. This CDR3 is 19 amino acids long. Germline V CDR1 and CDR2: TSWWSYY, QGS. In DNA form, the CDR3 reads TGTGCTCTTGGGGCCTCTTCCCCGGGGGATTCCGTTTGGTCCGATAAACTCATCTTT. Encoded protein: CALGASSPGDSVWSDKLIF.

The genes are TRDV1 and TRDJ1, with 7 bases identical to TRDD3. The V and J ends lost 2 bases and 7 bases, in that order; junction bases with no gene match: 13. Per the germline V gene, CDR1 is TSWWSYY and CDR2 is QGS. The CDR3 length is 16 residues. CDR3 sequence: CALGEIPGYAPTKLIF. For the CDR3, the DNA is TGTGCTCTTGGGGAAATCCCCGGATACGCGCCCACTAAACTCATCTTT.

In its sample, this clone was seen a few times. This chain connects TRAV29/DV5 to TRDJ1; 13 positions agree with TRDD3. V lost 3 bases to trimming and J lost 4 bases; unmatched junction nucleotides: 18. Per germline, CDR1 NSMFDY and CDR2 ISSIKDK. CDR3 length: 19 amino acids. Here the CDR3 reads CAATPTFRTGGYEGDKLIF. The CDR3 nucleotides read TGTGCAGCAACCCCAACCTTTCGTACTGGGGGATACGAGGGCGATAAACTCATCTTT.

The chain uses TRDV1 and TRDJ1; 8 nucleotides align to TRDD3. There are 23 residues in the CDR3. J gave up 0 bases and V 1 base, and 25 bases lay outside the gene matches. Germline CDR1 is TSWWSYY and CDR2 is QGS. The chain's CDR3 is CALGEPPTRELWGGGWYTDKLIF. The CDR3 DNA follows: TGTGCTCTTGGGGAACCCCCGACTCGCGAACTGTGGGGTGGGGGATGGTACACCGATAAACTCATCTTT.

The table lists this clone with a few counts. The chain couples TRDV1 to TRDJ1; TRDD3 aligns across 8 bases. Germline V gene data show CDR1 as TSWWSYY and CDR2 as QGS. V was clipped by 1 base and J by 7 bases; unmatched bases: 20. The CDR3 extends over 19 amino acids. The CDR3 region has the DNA TGTGCTCTTGGGGAACCAACGGTTCCTATAGCTGGGGGACCGACTAAACTCATCTTT. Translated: CALGEPTVPIAGGPTKLIF.

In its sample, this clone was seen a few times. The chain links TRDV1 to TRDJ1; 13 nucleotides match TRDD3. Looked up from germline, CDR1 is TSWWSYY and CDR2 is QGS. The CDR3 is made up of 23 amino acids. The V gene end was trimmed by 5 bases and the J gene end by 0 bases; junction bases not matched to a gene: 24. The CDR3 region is CALGLREYLSYWGIREYTDKLIF. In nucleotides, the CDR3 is TGTGCTCTTGGGTTAAGGGAGTACCTTTCATACTGGGGGATACGAGAGTACACCGATAAACTCATCTTT.

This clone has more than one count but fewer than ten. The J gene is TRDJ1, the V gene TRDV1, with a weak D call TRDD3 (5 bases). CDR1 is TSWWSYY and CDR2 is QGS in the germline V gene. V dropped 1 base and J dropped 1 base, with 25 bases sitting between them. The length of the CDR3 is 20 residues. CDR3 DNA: TGTGCTCTTGGGGAACCCCTCTACGAGGCTGGGTCTACCTTCACCGATAAACTCATCTTT. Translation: CALGEPLYEAGSTFTDKLIF.

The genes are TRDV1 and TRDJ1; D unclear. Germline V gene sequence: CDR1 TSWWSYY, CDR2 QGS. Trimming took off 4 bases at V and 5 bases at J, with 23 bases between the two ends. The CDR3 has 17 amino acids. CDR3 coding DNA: TGTGCTCTTGGGGCCCCAGGGGTCCGATATATTCAGGATAAACTCATCTTT. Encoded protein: CALGAPGVRYIQDKLIF.

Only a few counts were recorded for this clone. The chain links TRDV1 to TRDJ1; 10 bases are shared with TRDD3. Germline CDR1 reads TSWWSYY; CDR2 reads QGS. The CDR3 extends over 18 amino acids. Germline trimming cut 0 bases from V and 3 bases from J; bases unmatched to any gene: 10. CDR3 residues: CALGELRGLLGDADKLIF. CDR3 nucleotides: TGTGCTCTTGGGGAACTGAGAGGCCTACTGGGGGATGCCGATAAACTCATCTTT.

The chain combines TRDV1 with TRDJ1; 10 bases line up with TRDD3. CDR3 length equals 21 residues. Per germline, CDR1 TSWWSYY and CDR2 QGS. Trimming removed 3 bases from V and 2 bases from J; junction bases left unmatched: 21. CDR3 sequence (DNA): TGTGCTCTTGGGGATACCCCCTCGGGGCTGGGGGATAGAGGAGGGACCGATAAACTCATCTTT. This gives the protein CALGDTPSGLGDRGGTDKLIF.

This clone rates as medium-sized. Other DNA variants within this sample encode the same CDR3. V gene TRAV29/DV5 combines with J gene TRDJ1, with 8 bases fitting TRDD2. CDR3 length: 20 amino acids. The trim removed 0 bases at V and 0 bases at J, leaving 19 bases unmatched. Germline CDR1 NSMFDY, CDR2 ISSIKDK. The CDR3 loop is CAASGLETSYAPMYTDKLIF. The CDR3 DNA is TGTGCAGCAAGCGGGCTCGAGACTTCCTACGCGCCCATGTACACCGATAAACTCATCTTT.

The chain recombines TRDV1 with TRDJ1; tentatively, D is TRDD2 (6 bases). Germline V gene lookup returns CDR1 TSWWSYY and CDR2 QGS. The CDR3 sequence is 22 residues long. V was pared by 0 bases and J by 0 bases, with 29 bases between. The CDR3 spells CALGELSYRTGVSRLYTDKLIF. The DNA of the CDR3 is TGTGCTCTTGGGGAACTGTCCTACCGTACTGGTGTGTCCCGATTGTACACCGATAAACTCATCTTT.

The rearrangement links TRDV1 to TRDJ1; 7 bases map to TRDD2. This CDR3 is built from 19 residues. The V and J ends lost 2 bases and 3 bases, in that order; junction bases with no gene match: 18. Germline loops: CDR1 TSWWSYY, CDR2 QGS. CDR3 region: CALGEVVLPPSWASDKLIF. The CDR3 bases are TGTGCTCTTGGGGAAGTTGTCCTACCACCTTCCTGGGCTTCCGATAAACTCATCTTT.

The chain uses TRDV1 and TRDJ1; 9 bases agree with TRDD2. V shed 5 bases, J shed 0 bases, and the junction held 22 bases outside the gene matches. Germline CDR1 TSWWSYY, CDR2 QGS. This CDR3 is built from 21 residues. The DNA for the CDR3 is TGTGCTCTTGGGAATAAAACTAACCTTCCTACCATCCATCAAGACACCGATAAACTCATCTTT. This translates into CALGNKTNLPTIHQDTDKLIF.

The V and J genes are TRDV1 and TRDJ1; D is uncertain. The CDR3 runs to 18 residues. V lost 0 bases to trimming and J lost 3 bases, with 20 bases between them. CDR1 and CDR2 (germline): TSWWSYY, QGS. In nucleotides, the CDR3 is TGTGCTCTTGGGGAACTACGGGGTGGCCGGGCGGCCCCCGATAAACTCATCTTT. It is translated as CALGELRGGRAAPDKLIF.

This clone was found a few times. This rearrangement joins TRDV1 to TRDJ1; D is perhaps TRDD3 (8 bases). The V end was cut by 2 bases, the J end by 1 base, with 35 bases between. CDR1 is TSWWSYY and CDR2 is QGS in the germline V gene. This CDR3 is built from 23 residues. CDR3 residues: CALGEGLSESYVPTGGLTDKLIF. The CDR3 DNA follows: TGTGCTCTTGGGGAAGGTTTAAGCGAGTCCTACGTTCCTACTGGGGGTCTCACCGATAAACTCATCTTT.

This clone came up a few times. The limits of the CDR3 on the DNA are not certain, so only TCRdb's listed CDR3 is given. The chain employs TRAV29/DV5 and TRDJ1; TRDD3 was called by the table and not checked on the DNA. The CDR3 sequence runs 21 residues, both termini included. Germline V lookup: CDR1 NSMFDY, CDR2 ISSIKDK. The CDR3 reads CSVLLCSKRATVLGGIDKLIF.

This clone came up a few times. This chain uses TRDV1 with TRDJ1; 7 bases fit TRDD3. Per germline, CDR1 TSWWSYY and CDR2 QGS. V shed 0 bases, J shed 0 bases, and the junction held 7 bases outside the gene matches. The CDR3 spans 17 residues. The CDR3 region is CALGELTGWGYTDKLIF. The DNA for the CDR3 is TGTGCTCTTGGGGAACTCACGGGCTGGGGGTACACCGATAAACTCATCTTT.

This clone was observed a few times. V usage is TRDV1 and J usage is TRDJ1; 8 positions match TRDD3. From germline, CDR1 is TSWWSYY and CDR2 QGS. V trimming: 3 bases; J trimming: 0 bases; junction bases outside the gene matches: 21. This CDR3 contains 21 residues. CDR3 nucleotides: TGTGCTCTTGGGGATAGAAATCCTACAACGTCACGACTGGGGGACACCGATAAACTCATCTTT. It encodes CALGDRNPTTSRLGDTDKLIF.

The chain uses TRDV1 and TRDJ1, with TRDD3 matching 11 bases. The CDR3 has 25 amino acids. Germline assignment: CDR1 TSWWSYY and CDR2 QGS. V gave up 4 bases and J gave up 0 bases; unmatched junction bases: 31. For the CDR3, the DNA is TGTGCTCTTGGGGCAACGATCAGCTCCTTCCTAGACCTATACTGGGGGATAGAGTACACCGATAAACTCATCTTT. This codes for CALGATISSFLDLYWGIEYTDKLIF.

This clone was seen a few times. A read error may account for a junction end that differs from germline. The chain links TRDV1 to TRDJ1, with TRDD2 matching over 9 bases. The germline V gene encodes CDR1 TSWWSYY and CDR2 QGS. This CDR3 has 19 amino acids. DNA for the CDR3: TGTGCTCCTGGGGACCCGGCCTTCCTACGGGGGACGTACACCGATAAACTCATCTTT. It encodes CAPGDPAFLRGTYTDKLIF.

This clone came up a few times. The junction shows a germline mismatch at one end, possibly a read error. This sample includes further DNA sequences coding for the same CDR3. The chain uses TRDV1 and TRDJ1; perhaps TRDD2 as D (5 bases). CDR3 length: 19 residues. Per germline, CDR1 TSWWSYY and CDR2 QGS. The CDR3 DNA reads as TGTGCTCTTGGAGAACTAGGTCCTATCGGCATAACGTACACCGATAAACTCATCTTT. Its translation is CALGELGPIGITYTDKLIF.

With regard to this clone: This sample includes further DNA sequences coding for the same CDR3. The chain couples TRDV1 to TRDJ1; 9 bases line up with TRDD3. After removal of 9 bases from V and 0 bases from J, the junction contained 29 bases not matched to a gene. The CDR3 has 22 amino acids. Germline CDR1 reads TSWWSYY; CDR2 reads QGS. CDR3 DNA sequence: TGTGCTCTGGTCCCTTCTACGGGGGATACAGAGTGGTTTGGTATGTACACCGATAAACTCATCTTT. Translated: CALVPSTGDTEWFGMYTDKLIF.